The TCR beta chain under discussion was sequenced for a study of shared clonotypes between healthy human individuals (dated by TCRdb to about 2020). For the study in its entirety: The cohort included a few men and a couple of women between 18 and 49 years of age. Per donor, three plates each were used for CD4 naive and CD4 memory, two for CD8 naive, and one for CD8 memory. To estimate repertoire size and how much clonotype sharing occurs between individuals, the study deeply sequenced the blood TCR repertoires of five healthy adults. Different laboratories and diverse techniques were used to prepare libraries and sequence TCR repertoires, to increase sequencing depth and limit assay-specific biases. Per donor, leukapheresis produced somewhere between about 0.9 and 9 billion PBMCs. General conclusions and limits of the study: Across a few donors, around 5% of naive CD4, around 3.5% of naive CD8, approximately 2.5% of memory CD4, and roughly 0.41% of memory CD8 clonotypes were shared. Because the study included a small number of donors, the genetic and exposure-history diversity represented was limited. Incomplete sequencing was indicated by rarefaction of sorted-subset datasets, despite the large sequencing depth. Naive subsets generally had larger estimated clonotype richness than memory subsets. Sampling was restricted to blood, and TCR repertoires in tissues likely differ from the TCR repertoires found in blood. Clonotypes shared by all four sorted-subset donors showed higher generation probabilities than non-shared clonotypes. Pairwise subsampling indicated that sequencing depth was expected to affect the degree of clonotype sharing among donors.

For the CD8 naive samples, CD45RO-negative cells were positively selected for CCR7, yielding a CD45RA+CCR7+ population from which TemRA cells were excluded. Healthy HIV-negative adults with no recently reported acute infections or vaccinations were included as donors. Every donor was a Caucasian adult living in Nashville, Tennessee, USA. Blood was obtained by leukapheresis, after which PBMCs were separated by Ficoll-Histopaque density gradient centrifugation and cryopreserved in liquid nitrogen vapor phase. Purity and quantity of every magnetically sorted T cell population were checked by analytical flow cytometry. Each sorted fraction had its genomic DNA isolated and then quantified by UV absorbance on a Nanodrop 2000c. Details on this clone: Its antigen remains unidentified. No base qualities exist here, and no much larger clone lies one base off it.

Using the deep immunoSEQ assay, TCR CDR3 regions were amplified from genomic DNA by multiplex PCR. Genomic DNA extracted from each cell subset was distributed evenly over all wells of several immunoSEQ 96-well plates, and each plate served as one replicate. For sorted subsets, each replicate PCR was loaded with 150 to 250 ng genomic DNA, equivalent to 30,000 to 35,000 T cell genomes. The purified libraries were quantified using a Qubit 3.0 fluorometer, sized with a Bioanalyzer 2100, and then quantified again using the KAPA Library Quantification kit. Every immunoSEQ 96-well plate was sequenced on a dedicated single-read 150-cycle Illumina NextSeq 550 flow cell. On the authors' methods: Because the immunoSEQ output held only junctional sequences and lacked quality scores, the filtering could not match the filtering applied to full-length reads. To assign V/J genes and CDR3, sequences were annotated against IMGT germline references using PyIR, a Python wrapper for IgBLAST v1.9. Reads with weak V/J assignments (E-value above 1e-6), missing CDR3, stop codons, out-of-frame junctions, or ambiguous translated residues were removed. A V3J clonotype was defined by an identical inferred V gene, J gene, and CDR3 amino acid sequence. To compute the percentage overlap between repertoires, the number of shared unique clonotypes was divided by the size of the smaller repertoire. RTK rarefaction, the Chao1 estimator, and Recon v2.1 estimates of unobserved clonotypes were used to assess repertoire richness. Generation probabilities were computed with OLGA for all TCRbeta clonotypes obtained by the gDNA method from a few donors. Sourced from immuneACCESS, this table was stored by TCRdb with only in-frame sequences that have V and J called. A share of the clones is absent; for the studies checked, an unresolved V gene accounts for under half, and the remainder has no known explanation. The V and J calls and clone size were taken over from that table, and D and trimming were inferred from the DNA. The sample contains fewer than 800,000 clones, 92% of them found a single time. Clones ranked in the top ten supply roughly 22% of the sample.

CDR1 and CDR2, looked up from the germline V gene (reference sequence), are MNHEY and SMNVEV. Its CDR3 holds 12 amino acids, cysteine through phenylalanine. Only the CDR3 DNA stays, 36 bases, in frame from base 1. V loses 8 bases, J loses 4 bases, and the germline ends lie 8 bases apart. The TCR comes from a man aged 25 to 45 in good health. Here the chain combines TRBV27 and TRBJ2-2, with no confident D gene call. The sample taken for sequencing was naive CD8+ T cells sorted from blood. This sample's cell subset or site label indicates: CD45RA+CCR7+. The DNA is TGTGCCAGCGCATCGAGCACCGGGGAGCTGTTTTTT. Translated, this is CASASSTGELFF.